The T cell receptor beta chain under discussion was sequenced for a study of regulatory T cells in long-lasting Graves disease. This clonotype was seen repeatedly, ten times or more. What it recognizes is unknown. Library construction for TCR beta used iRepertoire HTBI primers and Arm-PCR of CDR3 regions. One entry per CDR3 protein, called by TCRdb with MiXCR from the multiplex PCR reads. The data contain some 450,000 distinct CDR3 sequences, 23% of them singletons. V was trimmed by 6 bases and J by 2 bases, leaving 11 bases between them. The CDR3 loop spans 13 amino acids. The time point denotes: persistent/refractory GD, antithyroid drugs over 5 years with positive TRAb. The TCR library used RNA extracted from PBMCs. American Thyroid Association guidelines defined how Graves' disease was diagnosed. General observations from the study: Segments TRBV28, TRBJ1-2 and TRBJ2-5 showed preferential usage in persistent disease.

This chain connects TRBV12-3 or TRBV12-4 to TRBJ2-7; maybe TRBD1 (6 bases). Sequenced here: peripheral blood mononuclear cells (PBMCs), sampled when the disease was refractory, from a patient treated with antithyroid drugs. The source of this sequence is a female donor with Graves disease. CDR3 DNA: TGTGCCAGCAGAATGACAGGTCCCTACGAGCAGTACTTC. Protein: CASRMTGPYEQYF.